Described below is a single TCR beta chain sequence and its context. This record belongs to a study of blood T cell repertoires in COVID-19. Background on the study: Donors in the United States, Italy and Spain gave samples during acute or convalescent COVID-19. PBMCs, B-cell-depleted T cells, or T cells were the source of the cDNA or gDNA that made up the material.

Germline V gene lookup returns CDR1 SGHRS and CDR2 YFSETQ. The germline V and J ends were trimmed by 6 bases and 5 bases, with 21 bases remaining between them. The CDR3 runs to 15 residues. Original methodology: Reference gene primer amplification yielded estimated nucleated cell counts. The assay was immunoSEQ multiplex PCR, and TCRdb's table has in-frame clones only and misses some. V, J and clone size reflect that table, while D and trimming were determined from the DNA. This table has tens of thousands of clones, 70% to 80% appearing once. Sequencing was done on a sample of peripheral blood. The rearrangement links TRBV5-1 to TRBJ2-7; D is uncertain. This receptor was identified in a human donor in a cohort sampled during active COVID-19. CDR3 DNA sequence: TGCGCCAGCACCAACAGCCACCCCCAAACCCACGAGCAGTACTTC. Its translation is CASTNSHPQTHEQYF.